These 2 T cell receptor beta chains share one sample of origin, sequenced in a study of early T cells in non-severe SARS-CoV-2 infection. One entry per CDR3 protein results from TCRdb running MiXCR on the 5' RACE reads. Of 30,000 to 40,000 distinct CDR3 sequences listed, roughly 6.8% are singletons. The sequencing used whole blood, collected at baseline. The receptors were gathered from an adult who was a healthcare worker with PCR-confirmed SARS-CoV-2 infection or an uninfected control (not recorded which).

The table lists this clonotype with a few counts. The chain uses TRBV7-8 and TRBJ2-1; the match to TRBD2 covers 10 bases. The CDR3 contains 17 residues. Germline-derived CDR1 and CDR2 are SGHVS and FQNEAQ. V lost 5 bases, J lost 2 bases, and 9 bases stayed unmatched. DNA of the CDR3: TGTGCCAGCAGCCCTCCCCCGAGCGGGAGGGCCTACAATGAGCAGTTCTTC. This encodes CASSPPPSGRAYNEQFF.

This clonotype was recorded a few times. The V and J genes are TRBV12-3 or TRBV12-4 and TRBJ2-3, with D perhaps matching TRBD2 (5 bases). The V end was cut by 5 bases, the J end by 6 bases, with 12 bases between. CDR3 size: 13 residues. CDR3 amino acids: CASSRTGPDTQYF. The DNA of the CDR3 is TGTGCCAGCAGTCGGACTGGGCCCGATACGCAGTATTTT.